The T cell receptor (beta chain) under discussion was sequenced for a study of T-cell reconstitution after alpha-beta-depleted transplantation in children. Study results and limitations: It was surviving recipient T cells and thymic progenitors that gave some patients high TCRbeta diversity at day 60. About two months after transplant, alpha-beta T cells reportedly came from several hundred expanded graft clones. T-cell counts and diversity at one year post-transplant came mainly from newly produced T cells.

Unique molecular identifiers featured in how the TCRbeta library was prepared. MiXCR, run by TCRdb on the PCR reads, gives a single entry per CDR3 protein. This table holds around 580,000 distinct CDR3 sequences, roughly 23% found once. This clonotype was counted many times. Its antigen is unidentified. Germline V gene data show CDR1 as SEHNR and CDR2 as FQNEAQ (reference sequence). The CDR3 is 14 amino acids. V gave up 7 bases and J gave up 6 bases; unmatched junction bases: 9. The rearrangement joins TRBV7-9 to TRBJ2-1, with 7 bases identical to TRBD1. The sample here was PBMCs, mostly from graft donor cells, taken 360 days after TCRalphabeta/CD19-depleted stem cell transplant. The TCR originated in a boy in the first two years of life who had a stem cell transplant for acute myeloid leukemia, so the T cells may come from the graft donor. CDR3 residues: CASTGQEYINEQFF. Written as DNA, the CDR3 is TGTGCCAGCACAGGACAGGAATACATCAATGAGCAGTTCTTC. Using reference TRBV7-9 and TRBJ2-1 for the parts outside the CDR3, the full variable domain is DTGVSQNPRHKITKRGQNVTFRCDPISEHNRLYWYRQTLGQGPEFLTYFQNEAQLEKSRLLSDRFSAERPKGSFSTLEIQRTEQGDSAMYLCASTGQEYINEQFFGPGTRLTVL.